A single sample gave rise to the 27 T cell receptor beta chains below, sequenced in a study of blood T cells in healthy people across ages (dated by TCRdb to about 2015). Library creation used 5' RACE. Sequenced on an Illumina HiSeq 2500. The second PCR ran for roughly 6 to 11 cycles and used a J-beta primer mix along with a sample-barcoded 5' primer. In-frame beta chains were kept once TCRdb had trimmed the public reads at Q25 with fastp and called clones with MiXCR. Each entry merges the rows of one CDR3 protein and shows their most common DNA and genes. The sample yields hundreds of thousands of distinct CDR3 sequences; roughly 60% were counted once. The ten most abundant clones make up approximately 20% of the sample. The sample comprised blood. The receptors derive from a young man in good health.

On this clonotype itself: One base away lies a much larger clone, so this may be a sequencing read error. The chain recombines TRBV4-2 with TRBJ2-3; D gene unclear. Germline loops: CDR1 LGHNA, CDR2 YNFKEQ. The CDR3 has 15 residues. Trimming shortened V by 3 bases and J by 10 bases, and 20 bases separated the two germline ends. CDR3 in amino acids: CASSHRRVLPSPQYF. The CDR3 DNA sequence: TGTGCCAGCAGCCACCGACGGGTCCTCCCCAGCCCGCAGTATTTT.

Concerning this clonotype itself: One junction end disagrees with the germline gene, perhaps due to a read error. The chain links TRBV28 to TRBJ2-5; D may correspond to TRBD1 or TRBD2 (5 bases each). Germline V CDR1 and CDR2: MDHEN, SYDVKM. This CDR3 has 13 amino acids. CDR3 sequence reads: CATRVGGEEIQYF. The CDR3 bases are TGTGCCACCCGCGTTGGGGGAGAAGAGATCCAGTACTTC.

The J gene is TRBJ2-7, the V gene TRBV7-3; D unclear. Germline V gene lookup returns CDR1 SGHTA and CDR2 FQGTGA. The CDR3 consists of 14 residues. Deletions cut 5 bases from V and 4 bases from J, with 15 bases between. CDR3 sequence reads: CASSVHGVGYEQYF. The CDR3 DNA reads TGTGCCAGCAGCGTCCACGGTGTGGGGTACGAGCAGTACTTC. Based on the CDR3 plus reference TRBV7-3 and TRBJ2-7, the full variable domain is GAGVSQTPSNKVTEKGKYVELRCDPISGHTALYWYRQSLGQGPEFLIYFQGTGAADDSGLPNDRFFAVRPEGSVSTLKIQRTERGDSAVYLCASSVHGVGYEQYFGPGTRLTVT.

V usage is TRBV14 and J usage is TRBJ1-1; TRBD1 is a possible D gene (6 bases). V was clipped by 0 bases and J by 10 bases, with 9 bases between them. The CDR3 sequence is 12 residues long. CDR1 and CDR2 (germline): SGHDN, FVKESK. The CDR3 DNA sequence: TGTGCCAGCAGCCAAGAACAGGGTAGAGCTTTCTTT. Protein product: CASSQEQGRAFF. Supplemented by reference TRBV14 and TRBJ1-1, the full variable domain reads EAGVTQFPSHSVIEKGQTVTLRCDPISGHDNLYWYRRVMGKEIKFLLHFVKESKQDESGMPNNRFLAERTGGTYSTLKVQPAELEDSGVYFCASSQEQGRAFFGQGTRLTVV.

The chain uses TRBV20-1 and TRBJ2-7; D remains ambiguous. Trimming took off 4 bases at V and 7 bases at J, with 14 bases between the two ends. The CDR3 extends over 12 amino acids. The germline V gene has CDR1 DFQATT and CDR2 SNEGSKA (reference sequence). Written as DNA, the CDR3 is TGCAGTGCTAATGGACCCCGAGAAGAGCAGTACTTC. It yields the protein CSANGPREEQYF.

The CDR3 DNA follows: TGTGCCAGCCGCAAAACCGGGACCCAGAACACTGAAGCTTTCTTT. Translation gives CASRKTGTQNTEAFF. V and J are TRBV7-9 and TRBJ1-1; D is perhaps TRBD1 (5 bases). Germline V lookup: CDR1 SEHNR, CDR2 FQNEAQ (reference sequence). V was clipped by 8 bases and J by 1 base, with 17 bases between them. This CDR3 spans 15 amino acids.

The V gene is TRBV7-2, the J gene TRBJ2-4; D not certain. V shed 1 base and J shed 1 base, with 8 bases lying between them. The germline V gene encodes CDR1 SGHTA and CDR2 FQGNSA. The CDR3 has 15 amino acids. CDR3 amino acids: CASSLESTAKNIQYF. CDR3 coding DNA: TGTGCCAGCAGCTTAGAGTCCACGGCCAAAAACATTCAGTACTTC.

The chain employs TRBV14 and TRBJ2-1; D possibly corresponds to TRBD1 (5 bases). The CDR3 spans 13 residues. Per the germline V gene, CDR1 is SGHDN and CDR2 is FVKESK. V lost 4 bases to trimming and J lost 6 bases, with 10 bases between them. The CDR3 sequence: CASSRLGVNEQFF. As DNA, the CDR3 is TGTGCCAGCAGCCGCCTAGGGGTCAATGAGCAGTTCTTC.

The rearrangement joins TRBV9 to TRBJ1-2, with a weak D call TRBD1 (6 bases). V lost 1 base to trimming and J lost 2 bases, with 15 bases between them. This CDR3 is built from 16 residues. Germline CDR1 SGDLS, CDR2 YYNGEE. The CDR3 region is CASSVSQGRANYGYTF. CDR3 nucleotide sequence: TGTGCCAGCAGCGTATCCCAGGGGAGAGCGAACTATGGCTACACCTTC.

Ten or more counts support this clonotype. The chain has TRBV7-2 and TRBJ2-7, with TRBD2 matching over 8 bases. Losses at the gene ends were 0 bases for V and 6 bases for J; bases not matched to a gene: 7. CDR1 SGHTA and CDR2 FQGNSA come from the germline V gene. This CDR3 region has 15 residues. CDR3: CASSLATGGQSEQYF. CDR3 DNA sequence: TGTGCCAGCAGCTTAGCGACGGGAGGGCAGAGCGAGCAGTACTTC. Filled out from reference TRBV7-2 and TRBJ2-7, the complete variable domain reads GAGVSQSPSNKVTEKGKDVELRCDPISGHTALYWYRQSLGQGLEFLIYFQGNSAPDKSGLPSDRFSAERTGGSVSTLTIQRTQQEDSAVYLCASSLATGGQSEQYFGPGTRLTVT.

CDR3 loop: CASSFRLAGVYEQYF. The CDR3 DNA reads as TGTGCCAGCAGTTTTCGTCTAGCGGGAGTCTACGAGCAGTACTTC. This sequence joins TRBV28 and TRBJ2-7; 10 bases align to TRBD2. The CDR3 totals 15 residues. Losses at the gene ends were 3 bases for V and 3 bases for J; bases not matched to a gene: 5. Germline CDR1 reads MDHEN; CDR2 reads SYDVKM.

The chain uses TRBV2 and TRBJ1-2; no reliable D call. CDR1 SNHLY and CDR2 FYNNEI come from the germline V gene. Trimming took off 3 bases at V and 0 bases at J, with 8 bases between the two ends. The CDR3 covers 14 residues. CDR3 nucleotide sequence: TGTGCCAGCAGTGAGGAGGGATCTAACTATGGCTACACCTTC. Translation gives CASSEEGSNYGYTF.

Only a few counts were recorded for this clonotype. The rearrangement joins TRBV4-1 to TRBJ2-1; weak D call: TRBD1 (6 bases). In germline, CDR1 is MGHRA, CDR2 YSYEKL. The CDR3 spans 14 residues. With 1 base removed from V and 8 bases from J, the gap between germline ends came to 12 bases. The CDR3 DNA reads as TGCGCCAGCAGCCAAGTAACAGGGCTCGATGAGCAGTTCTTC. Translation gives CASSQVTGLDEQFF.

J is TRBJ2-1 and V is TRBV7-2; TRBD1 is a possible D gene (5 bases). CDR1 and CDR2 from the germline V gene are SGHTA and FQGNSA. The CDR3 is made up of 15 amino acids. Trimming removed 1 base at V and 7 bases at J, with 14 bases between. CDR3 loop: CASSLVKRGRNEQFF. DNA of the CDR3: TGTGCCAGCAGCTTAGTGAAAAGGGGTAGGAATGAGCAGTTCTTC. The complete variable domain, with remaining parts taken from reference TRBV7-2 and TRBJ2-1, reads GAGVSQSPSNKVTEKGKDVELRCDPISGHTALYWYRQSLGQGLEFLIYFQGNSAPDKSGLPSDRFSAERTGGSVSTLTIQRTQQEDSAVYLCASSLVKRGRNEQFFGPGTRLTVL.

In this sample, this clonotype turned up a few times. The J gene is TRBJ1-6, the V gene TRBV20-1; a possible D gene is TRBD1 (6 bases). The CDR3 extends over 21 amino acids. The ends were cut back, 3 bases at V and 4 bases at J, with 31 bases in the middle. Germline CDR1 and CDR2: DFQATT and SNEGSKA (reference sequence). The CDR3 nucleotides read TGCAGTGCTAGGGAACTTCGGACAGTTAGCCATTTAGAGGAGTATAATTCACCCCTCCACTTT. Its translation is CSARELRTVSHLEEYNSPLHF.

As concerns this clonotype: The conserved closing phenylalanine or tryptophan is absent in this CDR3, likely reflecting a read error. The chain employs TRBV11-1 and TRBJ2-7; no clear D gene. The J call is in doubt because the DNA end fits TRBJ2-5 better. This CDR3 has 11 amino acids. Germline lookup yields CDR1 SGHAT and CDR2 FQDESV (reference sequence). In nucleotides, the CDR3 is TGTGCCAGCAGCCCCGCGGAGACCCAGTACTTA. This translates into CASSPAETQYL.

A single count supports this clonotype. The chain recombines TRBV6-2 or TRBV6-3 with TRBJ2-5, with 8 bases matching TRBD1. The trim removed 5 bases at V and 11 bases at J, leaving 10 bases unmatched. The CDR3 has 13 residues. Looked up from germline, CDR1 is MNHEY and CDR2 is SVGEGT. Here the CDR3 DNA reads TGTGCCAGCAGTACCGGGACAGGAGGGAGGCAGTACTTC. The encoded protein is CASSTGTGGRQYF.

The rearrangement links TRBV9 to TRBJ2-3; TRBD2 matches 7 bases. V lost 3 bases and J lost 6; bases outside the gene matches: 7. The CDR3 spans 14 residues. The V gene's germline CDR1 is SGDLS and CDR2 YYNGEE. The CDR3 bases are TGTGCCAGCAGCGAAGGAGCGGGGTCTGATACGCAGTATTTT. This encodes CASSEGAGSDTQYF.

The chain joins TRBV29-1 to TRBJ2-3; weak D call: TRBD1 (5 bases). Germline values: CDR1 SQVTM, CDR2 ANQGSEA. V lost 2 bases, J lost 4 bases, and 13 bases lay in between. This CDR3 has 14 amino acids. The CDR3 loop reads CSVEIGASSDTQYF. CDR3 DNA sequence: TGCAGCGTTGAAATTGGGGCCAGTTCAGATACGCAGTATTTT.

V gene TRBV14 combines with J gene TRBJ2-5; either TRBD1 or TRBD2 may fit D (6 bases each). Trimming removed 7 bases from V and 5 bases from J, with 20 bases in between. Germline V CDR1 and CDR2: SGHDN, FVKESK. The CDR3 has 15 amino acids. The CDR3 reads CASNIGGGGRETQYF. CDR3 bases: TGTGCCAGCAATATAGGAGGAGGGGGACGGGAGACCCAGTACTTC.

This chain uses TRBV29-1 with TRBJ2-3, with TRBD2 as a possible D gene (6 bases). The CDR3 runs to 13 residues. Germline CDR1 and CDR2: SQVTM and ANQGSEA. The V gene lost 6 bases and the J gene lost 2 bases, with 12 bases spanning the gap. This chain's CDR3 is CSVGGAPTDTQYF. The CDR3 nucleotides are TGCAGCGTGGGAGGAGCCCCCACAGATACGCAGTATTTT.

The chain recombines TRBV24-1 with TRBJ2-3; 7 bases agree with TRBD1. The CDR3 contains 13 residues. Germline trimming cut 7 bases from V and 6 bases from J; bases unmatched to any gene: 6. Germline CDR1 KGHDR, CDR2 SFDVKD. CDR3 bases: TGTGCCACCAGGTTAAAGGGGGCGGATACGCAGTATTTT. It yields the protein CATRLKGADTQYF.

CDR3 in amino acids: CASSFVGAPDTQYF. In DNA, the CDR3 is TGTGCCAGCAGCTTCGTGGGGGCGCCAGATACGCAGTATTTT. The rearrangement links TRBV28 to TRBJ2-3, with D maybe TRBD1 (6 bases). This CDR3 has 14 amino acids. V dropped 6 bases and J dropped 4 bases, with 14 bases sitting between them. Germline V CDR1 and CDR2: MDHEN, SYDVKM.

The genes are TRBV5-1 and TRBJ2-1; D gene uncertain. With the DNA end fitting TRBJ2-7 better, the J assignment may be wrong. This CDR3 region has 14 residues. Per germline, CDR1 SGHRS and CDR2 YFSETQ. CDR3 nucleotides: TGCGCCAGCAGCTTGGGGTTTCAACTTGACAAGCAGTACTTC. Amino acids: CASSLGFQLDKQYF.

J is TRBJ2-3 and V is TRBV3-1; no reliable D call. This CDR3 is 13 amino acids long. Trimming pared 4 bases from V and 6 bases from J, leaving 11 bases between. CDR1 LGHDT and CDR2 YNNKEL come from the germline V gene (reference sequence). The CDR3 is CASSRNEGDTQYF. DNA of the CDR3: TGTGCCAGCAGCCGCAATGAAGGGGATACGCAGTATTTT.

V usage is TRBV4-3 and J usage is TRBJ1-2, with TRBD1 as a possible D gene (5 bases). V was trimmed by 0 bases and J by 3 bases, leaving 11 bases between them. This CDR3 is 15 amino acids long. Germline V lookup: CDR1 LGHNA, CDR2 YSLEER. The CDR3 region is CASSQDSGGDYGYTF. The CDR3 DNA is TGCGCCAGCAGCCAAGATTCGGGGGGAGACTATGGCTACACCTTC.

The V gene is TRBV5-1, the J gene TRBJ2-3; TRBD2 matches at 12 bases. CDR1 is SGHRS and CDR2 is YFSETQ in the germline V gene. The junction had 7 bases not matched to a gene; V was cut back by 1 base and J by 4 bases. The CDR3 spans 17 residues. The DNA for the CDR3 is TGCGCCAGCAGCTTGAGTCTGACTAGCGGGGGATCAGATACGCAGTATTTT. This translates into CASSLSLTSGGSDTQYF.